A selection of T cell receptor beta chains follows, all from one sample in a study of cytomegalovirus exposure and HLA in healthy donors. The protocol was immunoSEQ multiplex PCR, while the TCRdb copy is restricted to in-frame clones and leaves out a portion. This table holds roughly 170,000 clones, 84% found once. Source material: PBMCs. These receptors were taken from a woman between 18 and 30 years old in good health and CMV-seropositive. Both conserved end residues are part of each CDR3. The D gene is left open where the match is weak. For some rows the clone size is stated as once, few or many, or as a class when expanded; others skip it.

size: -; V: TRBV2; J: TRBJ1-2; D: -; CDR3: CASSEGSLFSGYTF; DNA: TGTGCCAGCAGTGAAGGTTCTCTTTTTTCTGGCTACACCTTC
size: -; V: TRBV5-1; J: TRBJ1-3; D: TRBD1; CDR3: CASSLTGRLEENTIYF; DNA: TGCGCCAGCAGCCTGACAGGGAGATTAGAGGAAAACACCATATATTTT
size: -; V: TRBV27; J: TRBJ1-2; D: TRBD1; CDR3: CASSFRQGSGYTF; DNA: TGTGCCAGCAGTTTTCGACAGGGAAGTGGCTACACCTTC
size: -; V: TRBV7-2; J: TRBJ1-1; D: -; CDR3: CASTFPGVPTEAFF; DNA: TGTGCCAGCACCTTCCCAGGGGTGCCCACTGAAGCTTTCTTT
size: -; V: TRBV2; J: TRBJ2-1; D: -; CDR3: CASSDPPGYNEQFF; DNA: TGTGCCAGCAGTGATCCGCCGGGGTACAATGAGCAGTTCTTC
size: -; V: TRBV9; J: TRBJ2-1; D: -; CDR3: CASSPRLDSRGVDNEQFF; DNA: TGTGCCAGCAGCCCACGTCTCGACTCACGTGGCGTTGACAATGAGCAGTTCTTC
size: -; V: TRBV4-1; J: TRBJ2-5; D: -; CDR3: CASSQEVSGVQETQYF; DNA: TGCGCCAGCAGCCAAGAAGTATCCGGGGTCCAAGAGACCCAGTACTTC
size: -; V: TRBV19; J: TRBJ1-5; D: -; CDR3: CASSHRELIAPQHF; DNA: TGTGCCAGTTCCCATCGGGAACTAATCGCCCCCCAGCATTTT
size: -; V: TRBV11-1; J: TRBJ1-3; D: TRBD1; CDR3: CASSLWGTAESSGNTIYF; DNA: TGTGCCAGCAGCTTATGGGGGACAGCAGAGAGCTCTGGAAACACCATATATTTT
size: -; V: TRBV18; J: TRBJ1-1; D: -; CDR3: CASSPQGGGDTEAFF; DNA: TGTGCCAGCTCACCACAAGGGGGAGGGGACACTGAAGCTTTCTTT
size: -; V: TRBV6-5; J: TRBJ1-2; D: TRBD1; CDR3: CASSYIGTGDGYTF; DNA: TGTGCCAGCAGCTACATCGGGACAGGGGATGGCTACACCTTC
size: -; V: TRBV28; J: TRBJ1-2; D: -; CDR3: CASKPLSGGMARDGYTF; DNA: TGTGCCAGCAAGCCCTTATCTGGAGGGATGGCCCGAGATGGCTACACCTTC
size: -; V: TRBV2; J: TRBJ2-7; D: -; CDR3: CASTGLSHEQYF; DNA: TGTGCCAGCACAGGGTTGTCCCACGAGCAGTACTTC
size: -; V: TRBV28; J: TRBJ1-5; D: -; CDR3: CASSVSQGGQPQHF; DNA: TGTGCCAGCTCGGTTTCCCAGGGAGGTCAGCCCCAGCATTTT
size: few; V: TRBV5-1; J: TRBJ1-6; D: TRBD1; CDR3: CASSTAPPGQGTSPLHF; DNA: TGCGCCAGCAGCACTGCTCCCCCGGGACAGGGAACATCACCCCTCCACTTT
size: -; V: TRBV6-1; J: TRBJ1-1; D: TRBD1; CDR3: CASSSDRGTEAFF; DNA: TGTGCCAGCAGTTCAGACAGGGGGACGGAAGCTTTCTTT
size: -; V: TRBV7-9; J: TRBJ2-1; D: TRBD2; CDR3: CASSPRTSSYNEQFF; DNA: TGTGCCAGCAGCCCCCGGACTAGTTCCTACAATGAGCAGTTCTTC
size: -; V: TRBV29-1; J: TRBJ1-2; D: -; CDR3: CSVERGGYGYTF; DNA: TGCAGCGTTGAAAGGGGCGGTTATGGCTACACCTTC
size: -; V: TRBV6-5; J: TRBJ2-2; D: TRBD1; CDR3: CASSTQGATGELFF; DNA: TGTGCCAGCAGTACACAGGGGGCAACCGGGGAGCTGTTTTTT
size: -; V: TRBV7-3; J: TRBJ2-5; D: TRBD2; CDR3: CASSLGAWRGFETQYF; DNA: TGTGCCAGCAGCCTAGGGGCCTGGCGGGGGTTTGAGACCCAGTACTTC
size: -; V: TRBV4-3; J: TRBJ2-7; D: TRBD2; CDR3: CASSQDLSSGGYYEQYF; DNA: TGCGCCAGCAGCCAAGATTTGTCTAGCGGGGGATATTACGAGCAGTACTTC
size: -; V: TRBV19; J: TRBJ2-4; D: -; CDR3: CASSMWGQENIQYF; DNA: TGTGCCAGTAGTATGTGGGGACAAGAAAACATTCAGTACTTC
size: -; V: TRBV4-1; J: TRBJ2-3; D: TRBD1; CDR3: CASSHRDRATDTQYF; DNA: TGCGCCAGCAGCCACCGGGACAGAGCCACAGATACGCAGTATTTT
size: -; V: TRBV6-5; J: TRBJ1-1; D: -; CDR3: CASSSLGGAFF; DNA: TGTGCCAGCAGTTCTCTCGGGGGGGCTTTCTTT
size: -; V: TRBV6-6; J: TRBJ2-3; D: TRBD1; CDR3: CASSHGTGREYF; DNA: TGTGCCAGCAGCCACGGGACAGGGAGAGAGTATTTT
size: -; V: TRBV27; J: TRBJ1-2; D: -; CDR3: CASGRVGGYGYTF; DNA: TGTGCCAGCGGGAGGGTGGGGGGCTATGGCTACACCTTC